The clone carrying this TCR beta chain was picked up many times. The CDR3 covers 13 residues. CDR1 and CDR2 from the germline V gene are MDHEN and SYDVKM. V shed 8 bases, J shed 2 bases, and the junction held 4 bases outside the gene matches. These data belong to a study of response to subunit inactivated influenza vaccine. TCRdb re-called the RT-PCR reads through MiXCR, storing one row per CDR3 protein. The sample has fewer than 650,000 distinct CDR3 sequences, 10% to 15% seen once. This TCR was sampled from a man in his forties or fifties who received an inactivated influenza vaccine. V and J are TRBV28 and TRBJ2-7, with TRBD1 matching 9 bases. The specimen comprised PBMCs from blood, sampled more than 35 days after vaccination. The chain's CDR3 is CASRRQGAYEQYF. CDR3 coding DNA: TGTGCCAGCCGTCGACAGGGGGCCTACGAGCAGTACTTC. Full variable domain (missing parts from reference TRBV28 and TRBJ2-7): DVKVTQSSRYLVKRTGEKVFLECVQDMDHENMFWYRQDPGLGLRLIYFSYDVKMKEKGDIPEGYSVSREKKERFSLILESASTNQTSMYLCASRRQGAYEQYFGPGTRLTVT.